Sequencing of this T cell receptor (beta chain) was carried out in a study of cytomegalovirus exposure and HLA in healthy donors. Study summary: Unique TCRs numbering some 80 million, obtained from HLA-typed donors, made up an early data release. Overall study findings and caveats: When analyzed later, the rates of TCR association showed variation by HLA locus, with DRB1 the most and HLA-C the fewest. Under in vitro conditions, a few CMV-associated chains were confirmed as specific for CMV antigens.

Germline loops: CDR1 SNHLY, CDR2 FYNNEI. The CDR3 runs 12 residues. V lost 7 bases, J lost 1 base, and 8 bases lay in between. Within the sample, this clone is medium-sized. Its matching antigen is unknown. Primers for the PCR totalled 60 Vbeta and 13 Jbeta. The protocol was immunoSEQ multiplex PCR, while the TCRdb copy is restricted to in-frame clones and leaves out a portion. Here the sample spans 95,000 to 110,000 clones, roughly 82% being singletons. This sequence joins TRBV2 and TRBJ2-7; the D is unclear. Sequenced input: PBMCs. This receptor was taken from a man aged 30 to 45 in good health and CMV-seropositive. As DNA, the CDR3 is TGTGCCAGCACTCCCGGGTCCTACGAGCAGTACTTC. This encodes CASTPGSYEQYF.